This is a list of T cell receptor beta chains from one sample in a study of metastatic and nonmetastatic thyroid tumors. TCRdb reanalyzed the PCR reads via MiXCR. The sample includes some 3,000 clones, less than 40% of them seen just once. Sequenced: tumor tissue. These receptors came from a female donor with papillary thyroid cancer or a benign thyroid nodule (not recorded which). Some clones in this sample may be carry-over from other donors' samples. The CDR3 runs from the conserved cysteine through the conserved F or W. The order of the fields is CDR3 length, D gene, J gene, clone size, V gene, CDR3 protein, CDR3 DNA. The D gene is left open where the match is weak. Clone size is given for some rows only: seen once, a few or many times, or a class if the clone is expanded.

CDR3 length: 15; D gene: -; J gene: TRBJ2-7; clone size: -; V gene: TRBV30; CDR3 protein: CAWSPRTELTGEQYF; CDR3 DNA: TGTGCCTGGAGCCCCCGGACAGAGTTGACGGGCGAGCAGTACTTC
CDR3 length: 14; D gene: TRBD1; J gene: TRBJ2-7; clone size: -; V gene: TRBV7-7; CDR3 protein: CASSPGTGVNEQYF; CDR3 DNA: TGTGCTAGCAGCCCCGGGACAGGGGTCAACGAGCAGTACTTC
CDR3 length: 12; D gene: -; J gene: TRBJ2-7; clone size: -; V gene: TRBV10-1; CDR3 protein: CASSETGYEQYF; CDR3 DNA: TGCGCCAGCAGTGAGACCGGATACGAGCAGTACTTC
CDR3 length: 13; D gene: -; J gene: TRBJ2-7; clone size: -; V gene: TRBV4-1; CDR3 protein: CASSLGGEYERYF; CDR3 DNA: TGCGCCAGCAGCCTTGGGGGCGAGTACGAGCGGTACTTC
CDR3 length: 12; D gene: -; J gene: TRBJ2-2; clone size: -; V gene: TRBV27; CDR3 protein: CASSFRTGELFF; CDR3 DNA: TGTGCCAGCAGTTTCCGAACCGGGGAGCTGTTTTTT
CDR3 length: 11; D gene: -; J gene: TRBJ2-7; clone size: medium-sized; V gene: TRBV11-2; CDR3 protein: CASSFAYEQYF; CDR3 DNA: TGTGCCAGCAGCTTCGCGTACGAGCAGTACTTC
CDR3 length: 14; D gene: -; J gene: TRBJ1-6; clone size: -; V gene: TRBV11-2; CDR3 protein: CASSLGVGSAPLHF; CDR3 DNA: TGTGCCAGCAGCTTAGGGGTAGGGTCGGCACCCCTCCACTTT
CDR3 length: 16; D gene: TRBD2; J gene: TRBJ2-3; clone size: medium-sized; V gene: TRBV9; CDR3 protein: CASSVVERGGRNTQYF; CDR3 DNA: TGTGCCAGCAGCGTAGTTGAGCGGGGGGGCCGGAATACGCAGTATTTT
CDR3 length: 16; D gene: TRBD2; J gene: TRBJ2-1; clone size: -; V gene: TRBV18; CDR3 protein: CASSPPGTSGANEQFF; CDR3 DNA: TGTGCCAGCTCACCACCAGGGACTAGCGGGGCAAATGAGCAGTTCTTC
CDR3 length: 13; D gene: -; J gene: TRBJ1-6; clone size: -; V gene: TRBV12-3/TRBV12-4; CDR3 protein: CASSLSYNSPLHF; CDR3 DNA: TGTGCCAGCAGTCTCTCCTATAATTCACCCCTCCACTTT
CDR3 length: 15; D gene: -; J gene: TRBJ1-1; clone size: -; V gene: TRBV5-1; CDR3 protein: CASSLVQGMNTEAFF; CDR3 DNA: TGCGCCAGCAGCTTGGTCCAGGGTATGAACACTGAAGCTTTCTTT
CDR3 length: 15; D gene: TRBD2; J gene: TRBJ2-7; clone size: -; V gene: TRBV5-1; CDR3 protein: CASSSTSGGSNEQYF; CDR3 DNA: TGCGCCAGCAGCTCGACTAGCGGAGGGTCGAACGAGCAGTACTTC
CDR3 length: 17; D gene: TRBD2; J gene: TRBJ2-3; clone size: large; V gene: TRBV6-5; CDR3 protein: CASRRKLAALRTDTQYF; CDR3 DNA: TGTGCCAGCAGACGAAAACTAGCGGCCCTACGCACAGATACGCAGTATTTT
CDR3 length: 15; D gene: -; J gene: TRBJ2-7; clone size: -; V gene: TRBV20-1; CDR3 protein: CSAPPGGQRPYEQYF; CDR3 DNA: TGCAGTGCTCCCCCCGGGGGACAGAGGCCCTACGAGCAGTACTTC
CDR3 length: 9; D gene: TRBD1; J gene: TRBJ2-1; clone size: large; V gene: TRBV20-1; CDR3 protein: CSAGQPQFF; CDR3 DNA: TGCAGTGCGGGACAGCCTCAGTTCTTC
CDR3 length: 12; D gene: -; J gene: TRBJ2-7; clone size: -; V gene: TRBV11-2; CDR3 protein: CASSLVGAQQYF; CDR3 DNA: TGTGCCAGCAGCCTCGTCGGTGCCCAGCAGTACTTC
CDR3 length: 15; D gene: TRBD2; J gene: TRBJ2-7; clone size: -; V gene: TRBV7-6; CDR3 protein: CASSLSGGGLYEQYF; CDR3 DNA: TGTGCCAGCAGCTTAAGCGGGGGAGGACTTTACGAGCAGTACTTC
CDR3 length: 12; D gene: -; J gene: TRBJ1-2; clone size: -; V gene: TRBV25-1; CDR3 protein: CASSASLDGYTF; CDR3 DNA: TGTGCCAGCAGTGCTTCATTGGATGGCTACACCTTC
CDR3 length: 13; D gene: -; J gene: TRBJ2-7; clone size: -; V gene: TRBV28; CDR3 protein: CASSRYGFYEQYF; CDR3 DNA: TGTGCCAGCAGTCGTTACGGGTTCTACGAGCAGTACTTC
CDR3 length: 16; D gene: -; J gene: TRBJ2-1; clone size: hyperexpanded; V gene: TRBV28; CDR3 protein: CASSLLFLGARDEQFF; CDR3 DNA: TGTGCCAGCAGTTTACTGTTCTTGGGGGCCAGGGATGAGCAGTTCTTC
CDR3 length: 14; D gene: TRBD1; J gene: TRBJ1-2; clone size: -; V gene: TRBV20-1; CDR3 protein: CSAGTGAITYGYTF; CDR3 DNA: TGCAGTGCTGGGACAGGGGCTATTACCTATGGCTACACCTTC
CDR3 length: 15; D gene: TRBD1; J gene: TRBJ1-6; clone size: once; V gene: TRBV5-8; CDR3 protein: CASSSGTDHNSPLHF; CDR3 DNA: TGTGCCAGCAGCAGTGGGACAGACCATAATTCACCCCTCCACTTT
CDR3 length: 17; D gene: -; J gene: TRBJ1-5; clone size: -; V gene: TRBV6-4; CDR3 protein: CASSDSPMSGTDQPQHF; CDR3 DNA: TGTGCCAGCAGTGACTCTCCGATGTCAGGAACGGATCAGCCCCAGCATTTT
CDR3 length: 15; D gene: TRBD2; J gene: TRBJ2-7; clone size: large; V gene: TRBV5-4; CDR3 protein: CASSPAGASSYEQYF; CDR3 DNA: TGTGCCAGCAGCCCAGCGGGGGCTAGCTCCTACGAGCAGTACTTC
CDR3 length: 16; D gene: -; J gene: TRBJ2-1; clone size: -; V gene: TRBV6-1; CDR3 protein: CASSERGGGTYNEQFF; CDR3 DNA: TGTGCCAGCAGTGAACGGGGCGGGGGCACCTACAATGAGCAGTTCTTC
CDR3 length: 16; D gene: -; J gene: TRBJ2-1; clone size: medium-sized; V gene: TRBV5-1; CDR3 protein: CASSLLGRGEYNEQFF; CDR3 DNA: TGCGCCAGCAGCTTGTTAGGCAGGGGAGAGTACAATGAGCAGTTCTTC
CDR3 length: 15; D gene: -; J gene: TRBJ2-3; clone size: -; V gene: TRBV20-1; CDR3 protein: CSAWGDASGTDTQYF; CDR3 DNA: TGCAGTGCTTGGGGGGATGCTAGCGGCACAGATACGCAGTATTTT
CDR3 length: 13; D gene: -; J gene: TRBJ1-1; clone size: -; V gene: TRBV19; CDR3 protein: CASSTLEYGEAFF; CDR3 DNA: TGTGCCAGTAGTACCCTCGAGTATGGTGAAGCTTTCTTT
CDR3 length: 11; D gene: -; J gene: TRBJ2-2; clone size: large; V gene: TRBV6-1; CDR3 protein: CASSITGELFF; CDR3 DNA: TGTGCCAGCAGTATCACCGGGGAGCTGTTTTTT
CDR3 length: 12; D gene: -; J gene: TRBJ2-7; clone size: -; V gene: TRBV7-6; CDR3 protein: CASSYQRGEQYF; CDR3 DNA: TGTGCCAGCAGTTACCAGAGGGGCGAGCAGTACTTC
CDR3 length: 13; D gene: -; J gene: TRBJ1-2; clone size: -; V gene: TRBV6-1; CDR3 protein: CASSLSWGRGYTF; CDR3 DNA: TGTGCCAGCAGTCTCTCTTGGGGCCGTGGCTACACCTTC
CDR3 length: 14; D gene: -; J gene: TRBJ1-6; clone size: -; V gene: TRBV5-8; CDR3 protein: CASSLAGGGSPLHF; CDR3 DNA: TGTGCCAGCAGCTTGGCCGGCGGTGGTTCACCCCTCCACTTT
CDR3 length: 14; D gene: TRBD1; J gene: TRBJ1-2; clone size: -; V gene: TRBV4-2; CDR3 protein: CASSDRDRPYGYTF; CDR3 DNA: TGTGCCAGCAGCGACCGGGACAGGCCCTATGGCTACACCTTC
CDR3 length: 12; D gene: -; J gene: TRBJ1-5; clone size: few; V gene: TRBV27; CDR3 protein: CASSSPPGSQHF; CDR3 DNA: TGTGCCAGCAGTTCCCCCCCAGGGTCCCAGCATTTT
CDR3 length: 15; D gene: TRBD2; J gene: TRBJ2-1; clone size: -; V gene: TRBV27; CDR3 protein: CASSWGTSGRGEQFF; CDR3 DNA: TGTGCCAGCAGTTGGGGGACTAGCGGGAGGGGAGAGCAGTTCTTC
CDR3 length: 15; D gene: TRBD1; J gene: TRBJ2-7; clone size: -; V gene: TRBV11-1; CDR3 protein: CASSTRKGQGREQYF; CDR3 DNA: TGTGCCAGCAGCACAAGGAAGGGACAGGGACGCGAGCAGTACTTC
CDR3 length: 14; D gene: -; J gene: TRBJ1-5; clone size: -; V gene: TRBV30; CDR3 protein: CAWSATDFNQPQHF; CDR3 DNA: TGTGCCTGGAGTGCGACAGATTTCAATCAGCCCCAGCATTTT
CDR3 length: 15; D gene: -; J gene: TRBJ1-3; clone size: large; V gene: TRBV30; CDR3 protein: CAWNPTGYFGNTIYF; CDR3 DNA: TGTGCCTGGAACCCAACAGGGTACTTTGGAAACACCATATATTTT
CDR3 length: 11; D gene: TRBD1; J gene: TRBJ1-4; clone size: -; V gene: TRBV12-3/TRBV12-4; CDR3 protein: CASSMGQGMFF; CDR3 DNA: TGTGCCAGCAGTATGGGACAGGGAATGTTTTTT
CDR3 length: 14; D gene: TRBD1; J gene: TRBJ2-7; clone size: -; V gene: TRBV27; CDR3 protein: CASSPTGGAYEQYF; CDR3 DNA: TGTGCCAGCAGTCCGACAGGGGGAGCGTACGAGCAGTACTTC
CDR3 length: 20; D gene: TRBD2; J gene: TRBJ2-7; clone size: -; V gene: TRBV2; CDR3 protein: CASSEVLLRLAGGQGYEQYF; CDR3 DNA: TGTGCCAGCAGTGAAGTTCTCTTGCGTCTAGCGGGGGGGCAGGGCTACGAGCAGTACTTC
CDR3 length: 13; D gene: TRBD1; J gene: TRBJ2-2; clone size: -; V gene: TRBV19; CDR3 protein: CATRTGGFGELFF; CDR3 DNA: TGTGCCACCCGGACAGGGGGCTTTGGGGAGCTGTTTTTT
CDR3 length: 15; D gene: -; J gene: TRBJ1-5; clone size: once; V gene: TRBV20-1; CDR3 protein: CSAIGRNYSNQPQHF; CDR3 DNA: TGCAGTGCTATCGGACGGAATTATAGCAATCAGCCCCAGCATTTT
CDR3 length: 13; D gene: -; J gene: TRBJ1-6; clone size: few; V gene: TRBV20-1; CDR3 protein: CSACQVLGTPLHF; CDR3 DNA: TGCAGTGCCTGTCAAGTGCTCGGGACACCACTCCACTTT
CDR3 length: 14; D gene: -; J gene: TRBJ1-4; clone size: few; V gene: TRBV6-5; CDR3 protein: CASSYGGRDEKLFF; CDR3 DNA: TGTGCCAGCAGTTACGGAGGGAGGGATGAAAAACTGTTTTTT
CDR3 length: 15; D gene: -; J gene: TRBJ1-3; clone size: -; V gene: TRBV7-6; CDR3 protein: CASSFVWPPGNTIYF; CDR3 DNA: TGTGCCAGCAGCTTTGTGTGGCCGCCTGGAAACACCATATATTTT
CDR3 length: 13; D gene: -; J gene: TRBJ1-1; clone size: -; V gene: TRBV30; CDR3 protein: CAWNWRMSTEAFF; CDR3 DNA: TGTGCCTGGAATTGGCGCATGAGCACTGAAGCTTTCTTT
CDR3 length: 14; D gene: TRBD2; J gene: TRBJ2-7; clone size: -; V gene: TRBV20-1; CDR3 protein: CSAGLAGGSYEQYF; CDR3 DNA: TGCAGTGCTGGGTTAGCGGGTGGGTCCTACGAGCAGTACTTC
CDR3 length: 12; D gene: -; J gene: TRBJ2-7; clone size: -; V gene: TRBV28; CDR3 protein: CACWTDPYEQYF; CDR3 DNA: TGTGCCTGTTGGACAGACCCCTACGAGCAGTACTTC
CDR3 length: 10; D gene: -; J gene: TRBJ1-2; clone size: few; V gene: TRBV27; CDR3 protein: CASSGRGDTF; CDR3 DNA: TGTGCCAGCAGTGGGAGGGGCGACACCTTC
CDR3 length: 12; D gene: -; J gene: TRBJ1-1; clone size: -; V gene: TRBV11-3; CDR3 protein: CASSYRNTEAFF; CDR3 DNA: TGTGCCAGCAGCTATAGGAACACTGAAGCTTTCTTT
CDR3 length: 13; D gene: -; J gene: TRBJ1-6; clone size: -; V gene: TRBV20-1; CDR3 protein: CSARDLNNSPLHF; CDR3 DNA: TGCAGTGCTAGAGATCTTAATAATTCACCCCTCCACTTT
CDR3 length: 13; D gene: -; J gene: TRBJ2-1; clone size: -; V gene: TRBV28; CDR3 protein: CASSLLDSRSQFF; CDR3 DNA: TGTGCCAGCAGTTTATTGGACTCCCGATCGCAGTTCTTC
CDR3 length: 15; D gene: -; J gene: TRBJ2-2; clone size: once; V gene: TRBV20-1; CDR3 protein: CSAPSMQGGTGELFF; CDR3 DNA: TGCAGTGCTCCCTCTATGCAGGGCGGGACCGGGGAGCTGTTTTTT
CDR3 length: 16; D gene: -; J gene: TRBJ1-6; clone size: few; V gene: TRBV28; CDR3 protein: CASSSPAITANSPLHF; CDR3 DNA: TGTGCCAGCAGTTCCCCCGCTATTACGGCTAATTCACCCCTCCACTTT
CDR3 length: 13; D gene: -; J gene: TRBJ1-5; clone size: -; V gene: TRBV4-3; CDR3 protein: CASSQRAGQPQHF; CDR3 DNA: TGCGCCAGCAGTCAAAGAGCGGGACAGCCCCAGCATTTT
CDR3 length: 15; D gene: TRBD2; J gene: TRBJ2-7; clone size: -; V gene: TRBV4-1; CDR3 protein: CASRPAGGGYYEQYF; CDR3 DNA: TGCGCCAGCAGGCCAGCGGGGGGCGGATACTACGAGCAGTACTTC
CDR3 length: 18; D gene: TRBD1; J gene: TRBJ1-5; clone size: -; V gene: TRBV7-2; CDR3 protein: CASSLAVQGASGNQPQHF; CDR3 DNA: TGTGCCAGCAGCTTAGCGGTACAGGGGGCAAGTGGCAATCAGCCCCAGCATTTT
CDR3 length: 12; D gene: -; J gene: TRBJ1-1; clone size: few; V gene: TRBV6-6; CDR3 protein: CASIYPEGSAFF; CDR3 DNA: TGTGCCAGCATTTACCCGGAGGGTTCGGCTTTCTTT